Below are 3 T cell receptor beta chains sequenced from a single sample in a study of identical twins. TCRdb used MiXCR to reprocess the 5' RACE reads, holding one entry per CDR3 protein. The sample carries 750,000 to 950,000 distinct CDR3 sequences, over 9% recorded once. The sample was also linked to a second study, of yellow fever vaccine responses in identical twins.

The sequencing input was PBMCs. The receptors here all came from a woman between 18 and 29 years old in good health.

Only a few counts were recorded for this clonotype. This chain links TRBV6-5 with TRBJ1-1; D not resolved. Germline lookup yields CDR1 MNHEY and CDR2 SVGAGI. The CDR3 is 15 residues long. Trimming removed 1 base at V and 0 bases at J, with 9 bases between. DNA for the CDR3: TGTGCCAGCAGTTACTTGGGCAAACTGAACACTGAAGCTTTCTTT. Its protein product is CASSYLGKLNTEAFF.

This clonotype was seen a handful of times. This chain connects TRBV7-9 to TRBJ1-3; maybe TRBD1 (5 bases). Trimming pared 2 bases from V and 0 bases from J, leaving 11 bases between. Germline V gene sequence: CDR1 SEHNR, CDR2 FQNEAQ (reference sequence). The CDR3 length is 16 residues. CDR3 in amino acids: CASSLNPGTSGNTIYF. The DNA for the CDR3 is TGTGCCAGCAGCTTAAATCCCGGGACCTCTGGAAACACCATATATTTT.

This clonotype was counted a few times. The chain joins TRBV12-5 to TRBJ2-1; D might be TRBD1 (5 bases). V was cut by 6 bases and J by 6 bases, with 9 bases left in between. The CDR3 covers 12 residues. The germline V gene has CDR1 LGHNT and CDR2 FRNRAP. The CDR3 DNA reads TGTGCTAGTGGCGACAGCTCCAATGAGCAGTTCTTC. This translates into CASGDSSNEQFF.